A selection of T cell receptor beta chains follows, all from one sample in a study of blood T cell repertoires in COVID-19. Produced via immunoSEQ multiplex PCR; TCRdb's table is partial and in-frame only. Here the sample spans about 36,000 clones, approximately 80% being singletons. The sequenced material came from peripheral blood. Source of these receptors: a man in his fifties or sixties with active COVID-19. The CDR3 runs from the conserved cysteine through the conserved F or W. The D gene is left open where the match is weak. Clone sizes are given selectively: once, few, many, or a class where the clone is expanded.

length,J,V,size,D,CDR3,DNA
13,TRBJ1-2,TRBV12-3/TRBV12-4,once,TRBD1,CASSPTGQYGYTF,TGTGCCAGCAGTCCGACAGGGCAGTATGGCTACACCTTC
16,TRBJ2-2,TRBV5-1,few,TRBD2,CASTPDAASGTGELFF,TGCGCCAGCACCCCGGACGCGGCTAGCGGCACCGGGGAGCTGTTTTTT
14,TRBJ1-2,TRBV19,.,.,CASSITMSARGYTF,TGTGCCAGTAGTATTACCATGAGTGCTCGGGGCTACACCTTC
15,TRBJ1-1,TRBV7-2,few,TRBD1,CASSLADRGTTEAFF,TGTGCCAGCAGCTTAGCGGACAGGGGGACCACTGAAGCTTTCTTT
14,TRBJ1-2,TRBV30,.,TRBD1,CAWSVGNRGGGYTF,TGTGCCTGGAGTGTGGGGAACAGGGGAGGAGGCTACACCTTC
15,TRBJ2-3,TRBV7-2,.,TRBD2,CASSLNGLAGDTQYF,TGTGCCAGCAGCTTAAACGGACTAGCGGGGGATACGCAGTATTTT
14,TRBJ2-7,TRBV2,.,TRBD2,CASIGLRGTYEQYF,TGTGCCAGCATCGGCTTGCGGGGGACCTACGAGCAGTACTTC
14,TRBJ2-2,TRBV3-1/TRBV3-2,.,TRBD2,CASSLRSGTGELFF,TGTGCCAGCAGCTTACGTAGCGGGACCGGGGAGCTGTTTTTT
14,TRBJ2-2,TRBV7-3,.,.,CASSSNGGEVELFF,TGTGCCAGCAGCTCCAATGGTGGAGAAGTGGAGCTGTTTTTT
15,TRBJ2-5,TRBV7-9,.,TRBD1,CASSSGQGAKETQYF,TGTGCCAGCAGCTCGGGACAGGGGGCGAAAGAGACCCAGTACTTC
14,TRBJ2-1,TRBV11-2,.,.,CASSLLQGGREQFF,TGTGCCAGCAGCTTATTACAGGGTGGACGTGAGCAGTTCTTC
13,TRBJ1-6,TRBV7-2,.,.,CASSTTGRSPLHF,TGTGCCAGCAGCACCACAGGGAGATCACCCCTCCACTTT
15,TRBJ1-6,TRBV6-6,.,.,CASSYSNSGRSPLHF,TGTGCCAGCAGTTACTCGAATTCAGGGCGCTCACCCCTCCACTTT
15,TRBJ1-3,TRBV19,.,TRBD1,CASSIGDSSGNTIYF,TGTGCCAGTAGTATAGGGGACAGCTCTGGAAACACCATATATTTT
15,TRBJ2-1,TRBV19,.,.,CASTSGRTTNNEQFF,TGTGCCAGTACCAGCGGTAGGACTACCAACAATGAGCAGTTCTTC
14,TRBJ1-6,TRBV11-3,once,.,CASSLGRADSPLHF,TGTGCCAGCAGCTTAGGACGCGCGGATTCACCCCTCCACTTT
17,TRBJ2-1,TRBV3-1/TRBV3-2,few,TRBD2,CASSGSRGLAGDNEQFF,TGTGCCAGCAGCGGCTCCAGGGGACTAGCGGGGGACAATGAGCAGTTCTTC
17,TRBJ2-1,TRBV4-3,.,.,CASSQLPRDSGPGEQFF,TGCGCCAGCAGCCAGCTCCCCCGGGACTCCGGGCCGGGTGAGCAGTTCTTC
15,TRBJ1-2,TRBV4-3,.,TRBD1,CASSQEDRDKNGYTF,TGCGCCAGCAGCCAAGAGGACAGGGATAAGAATGGCTACACCTTC
12,TRBJ2-1,TRBV7-2,.,TRBD2,CASSQLAGEQFF,TGTGCCAGCAGCCAATTAGCGGGTGAGCAGTTCTTC
13,TRBJ1-2,TRBV30,.,TRBD1,CAWSVNRGSGYTF,TGTGCCTGGAGTGTTAACAGGGGGTCTGGCTACACCTTC
13,TRBJ2-1,TRBV5-6,.,TRBD2,CASSLALAGDKFF,TGTGCCAGCAGCTTGGCCCTAGCGGGAGATAAGTTCTTC
16,TRBJ1-1,TRBV6-5,.,TRBD1,CASSYLQGGKGTEAFF,TGTGCCAGCAGTTACCTACAGGGGGGGAAAGGCACTGAAGCTTTCTTT
14,TRBJ2-1,TRBV4-3,.,.,CASSQEGGGTGQIF,TGCGCCAGCAGCCAAGAAGGGGGGGGGACAGGACAGATCTTC
15,TRBJ1-5,TRBV13,.,.,CASSLRRLSNQPQHF,TGTGCCAGCAGCTTAAGGCGGCTTAGCAATCAGCCCCAGCATTTT
12,TRBJ2-3,TRBV5-8,once,.,CASSESTDTQYF,TGTGCCAGCAGCGAGAGCACAGATACGCAGTATTTT
15,TRBJ1-4,TRBV21-1,.,.,CASSHRVPSNEKLFF,TGTGCCAGCAGCCACCGGGTCCCATCAAATGAAAAACTGTTTTTT
11,TRBJ2-5,TRBV24-1,.,.,CATATGETQYF,TGTGCCACCGCCACGGGAGAGACCCAGTACTTC
16,TRBJ2-1,TRBV9,.,TRBD2,CASSVAGGRSYNEQFF,TGTGCCAGCAGCGTAGCGGGCGGGAGGTCCTACAATGAGCAGTTCTTC
17,TRBJ1-2,TRBV30,.,.,CAWTLGGTSIANYGYTF,TGTGCCTGGACCCTGGGGGGGACGTCTATAGCTAACTATGGCTACACCTTC
11,TRBJ1-1,TRBV21-1,.,.,CASSKRVEAFF,TGTGCCAGCAGCAAACGGGTTGAAGCTTTCTTT
14,TRBJ1-3,TRBV12-5,medium-sized,.,CASGFSLSGNTIYF,TGTGCTAGTGGTTTTTCCCTCTCTGGAAACACCATATATTTT
14,TRBJ1-4,TRBV5-8,.,TRBD1,CASSLVGGEGKLFF,TGTGCCAGCAGCTTGGTAGGGGGCGAGGGAAAACTGTTTTTT
16,TRBJ2-1,TRBV7-6,.,TRBD1,CASSHHLDRGRNEQFF,TGTGCCAGCAGCCACCATCTGGACAGGGGAAGGAATGAGCAGTTCTTC
15,TRBJ2-7,TRBV18,.,TRBD2,CASSPSLAGAHEQYF,TGTGCCAGCTCACCAAGCCTAGCGGGAGCCCACGAGCAGTACTTC
15,TRBJ1-6,TRBV6-5,few,TRBD1,CASSWGTGGDSPLHF,TGTGCCAGCAGTTGGGGGACAGGGGGTGATTCACCCCTCCACTTT
12,TRBJ2-3,TRBV2,once,.,CASSRGIDTQYF,TGTGCCAGCAGTAGGGGTATAGATACGCAGTATTTT
15,TRBJ1-5,TRBV6-5,.,.,CASRDTGSPRTPQHF,TGTGCCAGCAGAGATACAGGTTCCCCCCGGACGCCCCAGCATTTT
14,TRBJ1-1,TRBV30,.,.,CAWKIAWLNTEAFF,TGTGCCTGGAAAATTGCTTGGCTCAACACTGAAGCTTTCTTT
12,TRBJ2-7,TRBV18,few,TRBD1,CASSLGQGEQYF,TGTGCCAGCTCCCTCGGACAGGGGGAGCAGTACTTC